These 9 T cell receptor beta chains came from one sample sequenced in a study of cytotoxic CD8 clonotypes in ibrutinib-treated CLL. The assay was immunoSEQ multiplex PCR, and TCRdb's table has in-frame clones only and misses some. The table lists about 300,000 clones, more than 70% of them singletons. The material was PBMCs, obtained at disease progression, from a patient treated with ibrutinib. Source of these receptors: a human donor with chronic lymphocytic leukemia.

The V and J genes are TRBV29-1 and TRBJ1-2; 12 bases match TRBD1. Germline V gene lookup returns CDR1 SQVTM and CDR2 ANQGSEA. Unmatched junction bases numbered 14, after V lost 5 bases and J lost 7 bases. This CDR3 has 16 residues. The CDR3: CSVSSGQGAQLSGYTF. In DNA form, the CDR3 reads TGCAGCGTTTCTTCGGGACAGGGGGCGCAACTGAGTGGCTACACCTTC. The variable domain in full, completed from reference TRBV29-1 and TRBJ1-2, reads SAVISQKPSRDICQRGTSLTIQCQVDSQVTMMFWYRQQPGQSLTLIATANQGSEATYESGFVIDKFPISRPNLTFSTLTVSNMSPEDSSIYLCSVSSGQGAQLSGYTFGSGTRLTVV.

The rearrangement uses TRBV13 and TRBJ2-7, with TRBD1 matching over 8 bases. Germline CDR1 and CDR2: PRHDT and FYEKMQ (reference sequence). The CDR3 runs 12 residues. J gave up 5 bases and V 3 bases, and 0 bases lay outside the gene matches. The chain's CDR3 is CASSLGQDEQYF. CDR3 nucleotides: TGTGCCAGCAGCTTGGGACAGGACGAGCAGTACTTC.

This rearrangement joins TRBV11-1 to TRBJ2-7; D is unclear. Germline-derived CDR1 and CDR2 are SGHAT and FQDESV (reference sequence). Deletions cut 1 base from V and 2 bases from J, with 9 bases between. CDR3 length: 14 residues. This chain's CDR3 is CASSLVGRAYEQYF. DNA for the CDR3: TGTGCCAGCAGCTTAGTCGGGCGAGCCTACGAGCAGTACTTC. The variable domain in full, completed from reference TRBV11-1 and TRBJ2-7, reads EAEVAQSPRYKITEKSQAVAFWCDPISGHATLYWYRQILGQGPELLVQFQDESVVDDSQLPKDRFSAERLKGVDSTLKIQPAELGDSAMYLCASSLVGRAYEQYFGPGTRLTVT.

The chain has TRBV5-1 and TRBJ2-5, with D maybe TRBD2 (5 bases). Trimming took 0 bases from V and 6 from J, leaving 12 bases between them. CDR1 SGHRS and CDR2 YFSETQ come from the germline V gene. The CDR3 runs to 14 residues. CDR3 sequence: CASSLGTYGKTQYF. The CDR3 nucleotides are TGCGCCAGCAGCTTGGGGACTTACGGGAAGACCCAGTACTTC.

The V call is TRBV2, the J call TRBJ2-3; TRBD2 matches at 7 bases. This CDR3 comprises 14 residues. Germline lookup yields CDR1 SNHLY and CDR2 FYNNEI. V shed 8 bases and J 4 bases; nucleotides not matched to a gene: 9. Here the CDR3 DNA reads TGTGCCAGCGAGGGCGGGAGTCGGGCAGATACGCAGTATTTT. Translation: CASEGGSRADTQYF.

The CDR3 spells CASSEARTGYTEAFF. In DNA form, the CDR3 reads TGTGCCAGCAGTGAAGCCCGGACGGGTTACACTGAAGCTTTCTTT. V is TRBV6-1 and J is TRBJ1-1, with D hard to call. Germline V gene data show CDR1 as MNHNS and CDR2 as SASEGT. This CDR3 region has 15 residues. V was shortened by 0 bases and J by 3 bases, with 11 bases between the two germline ends.

The chain is built from TRBV7-3 and TRBJ1-4, with TRBD1 as a possible D gene (6 bases). The CDR3 loop spans 16 amino acids. Trimming took 5 bases from V and 4 from J, leaving 17 bases between them. Germline V gene sequence: CDR1 SGHTA, CDR2 FQGTGA. The CDR3 protein is CASSLRGPRLNEKLFF. The CDR3 DNA sequence: TGTGCCAGCAGCCTACGGGGGCCGCGCCTTAATGAAAAACTGTTTTTT.

This clone was seen a few times. The chain joins TRBV2 to TRBJ2-3, with 9 bases matching TRBD1. The J segment lost 5 bases and the V segment lost 6 bases, leaving 6 bases of the junction unmatched. The V gene's germline CDR1 is SNHLY and CDR2 FYNNEI. This CDR3 is built from 14 residues. The CDR3 DNA reads TGTGCCAGCAGCCCCTGGGACAGGGAAGATACGCAGTATTTT. Its translation is CASSPWDREDTQYF.

The chain is built from TRBV7-3 and TRBJ2-7; 10 positions match TRBD1. Per the germline V gene, CDR1 is SGHTA and CDR2 is FQGTGA. V gave up 1 base and J gave up 2 bases; unmatched junction bases: 11. The CDR3 runs 18 residues. The CDR3 reads CASSLSPLGGTGAYEQYF. In DNA, the CDR3 is TGTGCCAGCAGCTTAAGCCCGTTAGGCGGGACAGGGGCCTACGAGCAGTACTTC.